This section outlines one T cell receptor beta chain sequence together with its context. Its antigen is not identified. This sample stems from a study of siplizumab effects on memory and regulatory T cells. Overall study findings and caveats: Siplizumab conditions gave an average of approximately 70% Treg-derived mappable alloreactive CD4+ clones, versus about 26% for controls. Naive T cells, seemingly more diverse than memory cells, seemed major alloresponse contributors.

Germline-derived CDR1 and CDR2 are SGHNT and YENEEA. The CDR3 covers 14 residues. The V end was cut by 5 bases, the J end by 5 bases, with 15 bases between. TCRdb's copy holds only in-frame clones and misses some; the assay was immunoSEQ multiplex PCR. The sample lists 87,000 or so clones; 90% were seen once. Sequenced sample: CD4+ T cells sorted from blood. The rearrangement uses TRBV11-3 and TRBJ1-2; D is unresolved. The source of this sequence is a human donor in good health. The CDR3 DNA sequence: TGTGCCAGCAGCGACCCTTCCGTGGGGTATGGCTACACCTTC. It is translated as CASSDPSVGYGYTF.